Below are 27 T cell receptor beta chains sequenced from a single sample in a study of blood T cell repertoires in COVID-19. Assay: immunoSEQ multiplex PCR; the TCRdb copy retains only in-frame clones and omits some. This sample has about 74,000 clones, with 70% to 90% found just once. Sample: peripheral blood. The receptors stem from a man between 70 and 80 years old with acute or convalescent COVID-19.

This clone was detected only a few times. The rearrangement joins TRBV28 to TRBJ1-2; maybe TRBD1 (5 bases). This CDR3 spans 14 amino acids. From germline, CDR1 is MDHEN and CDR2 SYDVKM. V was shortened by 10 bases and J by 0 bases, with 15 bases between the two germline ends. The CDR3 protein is CATNIQGANYGYTF. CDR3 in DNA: TGTGCCACCAATATCCAGGGTGCTAACTATGGCTACACCTTC.

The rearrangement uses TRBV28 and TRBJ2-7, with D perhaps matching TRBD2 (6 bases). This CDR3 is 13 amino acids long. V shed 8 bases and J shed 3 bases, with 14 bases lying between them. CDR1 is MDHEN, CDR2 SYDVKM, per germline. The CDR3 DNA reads TGTGCCAGCCTGGCTCTAGCGAGCTACGAGCAGTACTTC. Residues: CASLALASYEQYF. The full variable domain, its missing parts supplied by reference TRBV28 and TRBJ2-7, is DVKVTQSSRYLVKRTGEKVFLECVQDMDHENMFWYRQDPGLGLRLIYFSYDVKMKEKGDIPEGYSVSREKKERFSLILESASTNQTSMYLCASLALASYEQYFGPGTRLTVT.

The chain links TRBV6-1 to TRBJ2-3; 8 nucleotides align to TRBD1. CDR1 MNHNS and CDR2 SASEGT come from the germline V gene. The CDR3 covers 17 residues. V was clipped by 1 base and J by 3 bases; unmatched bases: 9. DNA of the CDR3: TGTGCCAGCAGTGAAGGAACGACAGGGGCTCGGACAGATACGCAGTATTTT. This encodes CASSEGTTGARTDTQYF.

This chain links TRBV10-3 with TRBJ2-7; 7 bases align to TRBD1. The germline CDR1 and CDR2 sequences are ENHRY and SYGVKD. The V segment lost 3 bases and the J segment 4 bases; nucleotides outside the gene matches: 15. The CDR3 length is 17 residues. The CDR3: CAISDWRTGGKRYEQYF. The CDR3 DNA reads TGTGCCATCAGTGACTGGAGGACAGGAGGAAAGAGGTACGAGCAGTACTTC.

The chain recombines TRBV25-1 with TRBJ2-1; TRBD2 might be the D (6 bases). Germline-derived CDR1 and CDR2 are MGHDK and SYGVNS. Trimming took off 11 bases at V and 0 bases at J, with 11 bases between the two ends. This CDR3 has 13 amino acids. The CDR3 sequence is CAVRGSSYNEQFF. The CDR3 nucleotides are TGTGCCGTACGGGGGAGCTCCTACAATGAGCAGTTCTTC.

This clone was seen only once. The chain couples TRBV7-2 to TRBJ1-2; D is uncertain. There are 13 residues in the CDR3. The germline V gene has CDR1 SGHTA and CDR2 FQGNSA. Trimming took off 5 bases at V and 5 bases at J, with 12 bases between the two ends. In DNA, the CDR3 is TGTGCCAGCAGCCCAGCGGTTGGTTATGGCTACACCTTC. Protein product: CASSPAVGYGYTF.

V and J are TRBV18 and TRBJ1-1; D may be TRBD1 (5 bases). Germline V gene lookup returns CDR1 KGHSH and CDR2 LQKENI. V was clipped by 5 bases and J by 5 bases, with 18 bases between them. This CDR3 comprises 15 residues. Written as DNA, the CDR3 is TGTGCCAGCTCATTAGAAAGGAGGGGACGGACTGAAGCTTTCTTT. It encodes CASSLERRGRTEAFF.

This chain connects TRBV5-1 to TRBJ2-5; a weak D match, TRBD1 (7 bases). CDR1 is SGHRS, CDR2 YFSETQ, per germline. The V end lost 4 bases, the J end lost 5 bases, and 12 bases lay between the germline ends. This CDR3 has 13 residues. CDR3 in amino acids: CASSPGGPETQYF. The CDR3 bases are TGCGCCAGCAGCCCAGGGGGGCCGGAGACCCAGTACTTC.

The CDR3 DNA follows: TGCGCCAGCAGCCAAGTAAGCAGCGGGGACTACAATGAGCAGTTCTTC. Its protein is CASSQVSSGDYNEQFF. J is TRBJ2-1 and V is TRBV4-1, with 7 bases matching TRBD2. V dropped 1 base and J dropped 3; count of bases not matched to a gene: 6. Germline loops: CDR1 MGHRA, CDR2 YSYEKL. CDR3 size: 16 residues.

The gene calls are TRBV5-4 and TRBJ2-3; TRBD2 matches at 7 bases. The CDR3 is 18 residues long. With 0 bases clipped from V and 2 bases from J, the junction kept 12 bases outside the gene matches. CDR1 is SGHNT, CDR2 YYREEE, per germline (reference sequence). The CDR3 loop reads CASSLGGLAVIITDTQYF. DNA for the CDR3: TGTGCCAGCAGCTTGGGTGGTCTAGCGGTTATTATCACAGATACGCAGTATTTT.

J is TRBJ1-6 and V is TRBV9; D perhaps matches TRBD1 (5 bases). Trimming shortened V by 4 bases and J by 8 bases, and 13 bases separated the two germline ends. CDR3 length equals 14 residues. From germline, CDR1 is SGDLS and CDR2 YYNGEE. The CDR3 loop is CASSPTPGDSPLHF. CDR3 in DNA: TGTGCCAGCAGCCCGACCCCGGGGGATTCACCCCTCCACTTT.

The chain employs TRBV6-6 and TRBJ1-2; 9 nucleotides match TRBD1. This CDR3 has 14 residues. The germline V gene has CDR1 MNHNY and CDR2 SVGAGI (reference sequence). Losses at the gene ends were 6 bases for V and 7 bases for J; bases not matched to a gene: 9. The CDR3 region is CASRPRGQGAGYTF. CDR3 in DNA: TGTGCCAGCAGACCCAGGGGACAGGGCGCTGGCTACACCTTC.

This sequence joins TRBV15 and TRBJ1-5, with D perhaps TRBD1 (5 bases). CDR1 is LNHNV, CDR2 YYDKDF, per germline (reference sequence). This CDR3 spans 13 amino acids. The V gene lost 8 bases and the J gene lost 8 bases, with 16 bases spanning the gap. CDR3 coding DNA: TGTGCCACCTCCGGCGGGGACCCAGAGCCCCAGCATTTT. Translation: CATSGGDPEPQHF. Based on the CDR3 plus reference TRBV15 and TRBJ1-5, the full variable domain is DAMVIQNPRYQVTQFGKPVTLSCSQTLNHNVMYWYQQKSSQAPKLLFHYYDKDFNNEADTPDNFQSRRPNTSFCFLDIRSPGLGDTAMYLCATSGGDPEPQHFGDGTRLSIL.

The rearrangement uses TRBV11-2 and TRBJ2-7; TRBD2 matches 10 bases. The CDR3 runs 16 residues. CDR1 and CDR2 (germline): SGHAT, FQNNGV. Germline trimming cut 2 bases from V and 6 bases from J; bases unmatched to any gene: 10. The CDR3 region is CASSLNGQRGGGEQYF. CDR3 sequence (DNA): TGTGCCAGCAGCTTAAATGGTCAGCGGGGGGGCGGCGAGCAGTACTTC.

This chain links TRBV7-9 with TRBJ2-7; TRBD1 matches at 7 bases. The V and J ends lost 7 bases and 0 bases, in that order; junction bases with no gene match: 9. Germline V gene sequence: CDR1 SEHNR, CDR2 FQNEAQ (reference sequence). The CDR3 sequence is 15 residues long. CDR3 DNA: TGTGCCAGCACTCATCCCCGGGACAGCTCCTACGAGCAGTACTTC. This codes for CASTHPRDSSYEQYF.

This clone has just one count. The CDR3 DNA follows: TGTGCCAGCAGACAAACAGGGACCGGCGAGCAGTACTTC. This codes for CASRQTGTGEQYF. The chain carries TRBV6-6 and TRBJ2-7; weak D call: TRBD1 (6 bases). The CDR3 contains 13 residues. The germline V gene has CDR1 MNHNY and CDR2 SVGAGI (reference sequence). Trimming cost V 6 bases and J 6 bases, with 15 bases left between them.

CDR3 sequence (DNA): TGTGCCAGCAGTTCCTCGCGCACCTCCTCTGGGGCCAACGTCCTGACTTTC. Its translation is CASSSSRTSSGANVLTF. The J gene is TRBJ2-6, the V gene TRBV27; D remains ambiguous. Germline lookup yields CDR1 MNHEY and CDR2 SMNVEV (reference sequence). CDR3 length: 17 residues. V lost 4 bases and J lost 0, with 13 bases in between. Supplemented by reference TRBV27 and TRBJ2-6, the full variable domain reads EAQVTQNPRYLITVTGKKLTVTCSQNMNHEYMSWYRQDPGLGLRQIYYSMNVEVTDKGDVPEGYKVSRKEKRNFPLILESPSPNQTSLYFCASSSSRTSSGANVLTFGAGSRLTVL.

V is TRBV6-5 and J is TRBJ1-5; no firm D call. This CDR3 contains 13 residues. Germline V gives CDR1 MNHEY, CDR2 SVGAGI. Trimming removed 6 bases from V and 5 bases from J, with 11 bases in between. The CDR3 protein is CASSATPDQPQHF. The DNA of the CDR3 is TGTGCCAGCAGCGCCACCCCGGATCAGCCCCAGCATTTT.

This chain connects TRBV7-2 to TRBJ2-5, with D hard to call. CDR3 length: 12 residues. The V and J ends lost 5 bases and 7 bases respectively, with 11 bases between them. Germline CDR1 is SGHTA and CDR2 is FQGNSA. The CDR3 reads CASSDPHRTQYF. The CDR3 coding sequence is TGTGCCAGCAGCGACCCCCACAGGACCCAGTACTTC.

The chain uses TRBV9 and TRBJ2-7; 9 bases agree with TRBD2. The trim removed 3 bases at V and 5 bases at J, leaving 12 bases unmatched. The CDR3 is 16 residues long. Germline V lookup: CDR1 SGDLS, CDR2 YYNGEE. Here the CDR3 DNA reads TGTGCCAGCAGCGCGGGAGACCGGCGGGAGGGCCACGAGCAGTACTTC. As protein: CASSAGDRREGHEQYF.

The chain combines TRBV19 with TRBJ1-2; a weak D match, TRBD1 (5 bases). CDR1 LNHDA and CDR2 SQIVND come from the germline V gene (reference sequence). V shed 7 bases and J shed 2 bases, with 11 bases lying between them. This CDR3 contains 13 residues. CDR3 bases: TGTGCCAGTACTCCGGGACTGAACTATGGCTACACCTTC. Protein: CASTPGLNYGYTF.

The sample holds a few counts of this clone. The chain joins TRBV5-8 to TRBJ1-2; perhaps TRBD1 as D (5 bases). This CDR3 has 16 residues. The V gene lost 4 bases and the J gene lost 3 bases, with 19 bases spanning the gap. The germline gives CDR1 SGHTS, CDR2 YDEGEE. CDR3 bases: TGTGCCAGCAGCCTTTCTCCGACAGCGTACTACTATGGCTACACCTTC. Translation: CASSLSPTAYYYGYTF.

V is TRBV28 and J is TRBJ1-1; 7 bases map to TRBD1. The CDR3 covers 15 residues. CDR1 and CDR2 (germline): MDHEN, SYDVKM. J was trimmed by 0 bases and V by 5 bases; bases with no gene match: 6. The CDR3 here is CASSDWTGMNTEAFF. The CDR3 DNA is TGTGCCAGCAGTGACTGGACAGGTATGAACACTGAAGCTTTCTTT.

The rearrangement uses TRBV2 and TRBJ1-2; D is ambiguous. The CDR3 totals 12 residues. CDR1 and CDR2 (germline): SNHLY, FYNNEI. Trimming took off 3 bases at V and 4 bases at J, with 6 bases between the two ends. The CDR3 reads CASSESFYGYTF. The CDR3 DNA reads TGTGCCAGCAGTGAGTCTTTCTATGGCTACACCTTC. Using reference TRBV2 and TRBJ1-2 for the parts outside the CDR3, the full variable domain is EPEVTQTPSHQVTQMGQEVILRCVPISNHLYFYWYRQILGQKVEFLVSFYNNEISEKSEIFDDQFSVERPDGSNFTLKIRSTKLEDSAMYFCASSESFYGYTFGSGTRLTVV.

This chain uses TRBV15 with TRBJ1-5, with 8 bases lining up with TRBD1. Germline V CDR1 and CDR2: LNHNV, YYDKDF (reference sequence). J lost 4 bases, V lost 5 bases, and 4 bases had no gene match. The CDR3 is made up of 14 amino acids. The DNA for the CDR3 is TGTGCCACCAGCGCCGACAGGGGAAATCAGCCCCAGCATTTT. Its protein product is CATSADRGNQPQHF.

CDR3 bases: TGTGCCAGCAGCGTAGGGGTTGGAGTCGAGCAGTACTTC. It yields the protein CASSVGVGVEQYF. The chain is built from TRBV9 and TRBJ2-7, with no clear D. CDR1 SGDLS and CDR2 YYNGEE come from the germline V gene. The germline V and J ends were trimmed by 0 bases and 6 bases, with 10 bases remaining between them. This CDR3 spans 13 amino acids. The full variable domain, with the rest looked up from reference TRBV9 and TRBJ2-7, is DSGVTQTPKHLITATGQRVTLRCSPRSGDLSVYWYQQSLDQGLQFLIQYYNGEERAKGNILERFSAQQFPDLHSELNLSSLELGDSALYFCASSVGVGVEQYFGPGTRLTVT.

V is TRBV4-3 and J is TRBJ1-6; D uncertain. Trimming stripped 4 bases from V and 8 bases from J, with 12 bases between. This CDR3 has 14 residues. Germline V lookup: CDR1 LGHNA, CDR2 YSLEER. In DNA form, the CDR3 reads TGCGCCAGCAGCCTACACCCCGGGGATTCACCCCTCCACTTT. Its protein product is CASSLHPGDSPLHF.